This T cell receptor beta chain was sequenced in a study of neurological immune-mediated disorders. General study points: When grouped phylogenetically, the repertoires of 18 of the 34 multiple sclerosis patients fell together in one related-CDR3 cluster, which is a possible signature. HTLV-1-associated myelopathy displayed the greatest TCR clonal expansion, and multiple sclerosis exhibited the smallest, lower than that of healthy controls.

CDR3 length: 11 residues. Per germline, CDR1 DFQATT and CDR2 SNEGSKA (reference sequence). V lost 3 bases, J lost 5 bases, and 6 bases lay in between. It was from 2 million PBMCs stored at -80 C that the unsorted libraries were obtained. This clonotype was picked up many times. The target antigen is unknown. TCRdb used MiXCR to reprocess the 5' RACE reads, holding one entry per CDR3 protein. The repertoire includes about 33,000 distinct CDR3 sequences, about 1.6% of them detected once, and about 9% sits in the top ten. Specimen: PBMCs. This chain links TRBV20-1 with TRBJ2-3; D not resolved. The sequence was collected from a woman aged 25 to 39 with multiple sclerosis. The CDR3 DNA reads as TGCAGTGCTAGGCTAGGAGATACGCAGTATTTT. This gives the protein CSARLGDTQYF.